These 25 T cell receptor beta chains were sequenced from one sample in a study of T cells after yellow fever vaccination. TCRdb called the 5' RACE reads again in MiXCR, with one record for every CDR3 protein. The sample holds a few hundred thousand distinct CDR3 sequences, 6% to 7.5% seen once. Sample: CD4+ T cells sorted from PBMCs, taken 15 days after the yellow fever booster vaccination. The receptors shown here come from a man aged 30-40 years who received the YFV17D yellow fever vaccine.

Only a few counts were recorded for this clonotype. The rearrangement links TRBV29-1 to TRBJ2-5, with TRBD2 identical over 14 bases. This CDR3 has 18 residues. Trimming cost V 4 bases and J 4 bases; bases outside gene matches: 14. Per germline, CDR1 SQVTM and CDR2 ANQGSEA. CDR3: CSVGFRLAGGMIGETQYF. The DNA of the CDR3 is TGCAGCGTTGGCTTTAGACTAGCGGGAGGGATGATAGGAGAGACCCAGTACTTC.

The sample holds many counts of this clonotype. The chain carries TRBV20-1 and TRBJ1-4; D not certain. Per germline, CDR1 DFQATT and CDR2 SNEGSKA (reference sequence). V shed 3 bases and J shed 7 bases, with 3 bases lying between them. The length of the CDR3 is 10 residues. The CDR3 sequence is CSASSEKLFF. The CDR3 DNA sequence: TGCAGTGCTAGTTCTGAAAAACTGTTTTTT.

This clonotype was counted between two and nine times. The chain carries TRBV28 and TRBJ2-6; TRBD1 matches at 9 bases. Per germline, CDR1 MDHEN and CDR2 SYDVKM. The ends lost 4 bases at V and 4 bases at J; junction bases unmatched: 8. This CDR3 region has 17 residues. The CDR3 region has the DNA TGTGCCAGCAGTTCCCTACAGGGGGCGCCAGGGGCCAACGTCCTGACTTTC. Encoded protein: CASSSLQGAPGANVLTF.

V is TRBV7-9 and J is TRBJ1-5; possible D gene TRBD1, 5 bases. CDR3 length equals 16 residues. Trimming pared 1 base from V and 3 bases from J, leaving 13 bases between. In germline, CDR1 is SEHNR, CDR2 FQNEAQ (reference sequence). CDR3 amino acids: CASSLGGRDHNQPQHF. CDR3 DNA sequence: TGTGCCAGCAGCTTAGGGGGTAGGGACCACAATCAGCCCCAGCATTTT.

There are a few counts of this clonotype. The rearrangement joins TRBV7-9 to TRBJ1-4, with no clear D. V was clipped by 2 bases and J by 3 bases, with 10 bases between them. This CDR3 comprises 15 residues. The germline V gene has CDR1 SEHNR and CDR2 FQNEAQ (reference sequence). The CDR3 here is CASSLSTSPNEKLFF. CDR3 nucleotide sequence: TGTGCCAGCAGCTTATCGACAAGTCCTAATGAAAAACTGTTTTTT.

The chain carries TRBV2 and TRBJ1-1; tentative D call: TRBD1 (6 bases). Germline V CDR1 and CDR2: SNHLY, FYNNEI. The CDR3 length is 13 residues. Trimming shortened V by 6 bases and J by 10 bases, and 18 bases separated the two germline ends. DNA of the CDR3: TGTGCCAGCAGCTTCCTTCAGGGGATAGCAGCTTTCTTT. Encoded protein: CASSFLQGIAAFF.

This clonotype was seen a few times. The genes are TRBV5-1 and TRBJ2-1; perhaps TRBD2 as D (5 bases). The CDR3 totals 13 residues. The V end was cut by 4 bases, the J end by 8 bases, with 13 bases between. Looked up from germline, CDR1 is SGHRS and CDR2 is YFSETQ. The CDR3 region is CASSGLLGDEQFF. CDR3 bases: TGCGCCAGCAGCGGACTGTTAGGCGATGAGCAGTTCTTC. The entire variable domain, with the rest obtained from reference TRBV5-1 and TRBJ2-1, is as follows: KAGVTQTPRYLIKTRGQQVTLSCSPISGHRSVSWYQQTPGQGLQFLFEYFSETQRNKGNFPGRFSGRQFSNSRSEMNVSTLELGDSALYLCASSGLLGDEQFFGPGTRLTVL.

This rearrangement joins TRBV12-3 or TRBV12-4 to TRBJ2-7, with D possibly TRBD2 on 6 matching bases. Trimming removed 6 bases from V and 2 bases from J, with 11 bases in between. The CDR3 covers 13 residues. CDR3 DNA: TGTGCCAGCAGGACTAGGGAGACCTACGAGCAGTACTTC. This encodes CASRTRETYEQYF.

A note on this clonotype: Germline and junction disagree at one end, which may indicate a read error. The rearrangement joins TRBV12-3 or TRBV12-4 to TRBJ2-1, with 7 bases that match TRBD2. The CDR3 consists of 17 residues. In DNA, the CDR3 is TGTGCCAGCAGCTACAAGAGTCTAGCGGTTTTCTACGATGAGCAGTTCTTC. Encoded protein: CASSYKSLAVFYDEQFF.

At least ten counts were recorded for this clonotype. This sequence joins TRBV7-2 and TRBJ2-7; D is possibly TRBD2 (6 bases). The CDR3 has 14 residues. Germline V gives CDR1 SGHTA, CDR2 FQGNSA. The V gene lost 6 bases and the J gene lost 0 bases, with 12 bases spanning the gap. In DNA, the CDR3 is TGTGCCAGCAGAAAAAGCGGGTCCTCCTACGAGCAGTACTTC. This translates into CASRKSGSSYEQYF.

This clonotype was observed a few times. The chain links TRBV6-2 or TRBV6-3 to TRBJ2-5; the D gene is possibly TRBD1 (6 bases). V was pared by 8 bases and J by 0 bases, with 10 bases between. The CDR3 is made up of 13 amino acids. The germline gives CDR1 MNHEY, CDR2 SVGEGT. CDR3 sequence (DNA): TGTGCCAGCCAGGACAGCCACCAAGAGACCCAGTACTTC. Amino acids: CASQDSHQETQYF.

The V gene is TRBV6-1, the J gene TRBJ2-3; 10 positions agree with TRBD2. Germline V gives CDR1 MNHNS, CDR2 SASEGT. The CDR3 spans 16 residues. V gave up 6 bases and J gave up 6 bases; unmatched junction bases: 12. The CDR3 here is CASSPPQLAGADTQYF. CDR3 sequence (DNA): TGTGCCAGCAGCCCTCCGCAGCTAGCGGGAGCGGATACGCAGTATTTT.

This clonotype turned up a few times. The chain is built from TRBV29-1 and TRBJ2-1; D gene ambiguous. V was clipped by 4 bases and J by 2 bases, with 3 bases between them. CDR3 length: 11 amino acids. Per the germline V gene, CDR1 is SQVTM and CDR2 is ANQGSEA. CDR3 sequence (DNA): TGCAGCGTTGCGGCCTACAATGAGCAGTTCTTC. This gives the protein CSVAAYNEQFF.

This clonotype was counted many times. The chain recombines TRBV5-4 with TRBJ2-5; possible D gene TRBD1, 6 bases. Per germline, CDR1 SGHNT and CDR2 YYREEE (reference sequence). V dropped 1 base and J dropped 5 bases, with 9 bases sitting between them. CDR3 length: 13 residues. CDR3 protein: CASSLQGGETQYF. Here the CDR3 DNA reads TGTGCCAGCAGCTTGCAAGGGGGTGAGACCCAGTACTTC.

The chain carries TRBV6-5 and TRBJ2-1; a weak D match, TRBD2 (6 bases). Germline V gene data show CDR1 as MNHEY and CDR2 as SVGAGI. Trimming removed 5 bases at V and 8 bases at J, with 16 bases between. This CDR3 comprises 14 residues. The CDR3 sequence is CASSTRAVADEQFF. CDR3 nucleotides: TGTGCCAGCAGTACCCGAGCGGTAGCGGATGAGCAGTTCTTC.

The chain joins TRBV12-5 to TRBJ2-5, with a tentative D call TRBD2 (6 bases). There are 15 residues in the CDR3. The germline CDR1 and CDR2 sequences are LGHNT and FRNRAP. The V and J ends lost 0 bases and 5 bases respectively, with 13 bases between them. CDR3 DNA sequence: TGTGCTAGTGGTTTGGTAATCGGGGGACGGGAGACCCAGTACTTC. It encodes CASGLVIGGRETQYF.

This clonotype was detected many times. The genes are TRBV12-3 or TRBV12-4 and TRBJ2-1; D not resolved. Trimming removed 2 bases from V and 3 bases from J, with 8 bases in between. The CDR3 totals 14 residues. The chain's CDR3 is CASSLSRIYNEQFF. As DNA, the CDR3 is TGTGCCAGCAGTTTAAGTCGGATCTACAATGAGCAGTTCTTC.

This clonotype showed up many times. The J gene is TRBJ2-1, the V gene TRBV20-1, with D unclear. Trimming removed 0 bases at V and 3 bases at J, with 18 bases between. The CDR3 contains 17 residues. Germline CDR1 is DFQATT and CDR2 is SNEGSKA (reference sequence). The CDR3 spells CSARDPLALTHYNEQFF. CDR3 nucleotide sequence: TGCAGTGCTAGAGATCCTTTGGCTTTAACCCACTACAATGAGCAGTTCTTC.

DNA for the CDR3: TGTGCCAGCAGCTTAAACCAGGGGATCGGGACAGGCGAAACCTACGAGCAGTACTTC. It encodes CASSLNQGIGTGETYEQYF. This chain links TRBV11-2 with TRBJ2-7, with TRBD1 identical over 8 bases. Germline V gene data show CDR1 as SGHAT and CDR2 as FQNNGV. V lost 2 bases and J lost 2; bases outside the gene matches: 17. CDR3 length: 19 residues.

The V and J genes are TRBV19 and TRBJ2-2; 10 bases line up with TRBD2. Germline CDR1 LNHDA, CDR2 SQIVND (reference sequence). J lost 5 bases, V lost 9 bases, and 9 bases had no gene match. CDR3 length equals 15 residues. The CDR3 here is CASARLAGLTGELFF. The CDR3 DNA sequence: TGTGCCAGCGCCCGACTAGCGGGTTTGACCGGGGAGCTGTTTTTT.

There are a few counts of this clonotype. This chain uses TRBV18 with TRBJ2-3; D perhaps matches TRBD2 (6 bases). CDR3 length equals 15 residues. Trimming shortened V by 3 bases and J by 4 bases, and 14 bases separated the two germline ends. Germline V lookup: CDR1 KGHSH, CDR2 LQKENI. The CDR3, as DNA: TGTGCCAGCTCACCCCCCCGGGAGAGGCCAGATACGCAGTATTTT. Its protein product is CASSPPRERPDTQYF.

There are a few counts of this clonotype. A junction boundary mismatches the germline segment, possibly from a read error. This chain connects TRBV20-1 to TRBJ2-2; TRBD2 might be the D (6 bases). This CDR3 spans 16 amino acids. In germline, CDR1 is DFQATT, CDR2 SNEGSKA (reference sequence). CDR3 in amino acids: CCARRDFLANTGELFF. The CDR3 nucleotides read TGCTGTGCTAGACGGGACTTCCTCGCGAACACCGGGGAGCTGTTTTTT.

This clonotype showed up just a few times. CDR3 bases: TGTGCCAGCAGCCCCGCGCTGCTTTGGGGTGGGAGACGGCAAACCTACGAGCAGTACTTC. Its translation is CASSPALLWGGRRQTYEQYF. The chain links TRBV11-2 to TRBJ2-7, with D possibly TRBD2 on 5 matching bases. Germline assignment: CDR1 SGHAT and CDR2 FQNNGV. The length of the CDR3 is 20 residues. With 5 bases removed from V and 2 bases from J, the gap between germline ends came to 31 bases. The whole variable domain, filled in from reference TRBV11-2 and TRBJ2-7, reads EAGVAQSPRYKIIEKRQSVAFWCNPISGHATLYWYQQILGQGPKLLIQFQNNGVVDDSQLPKDRFSAERLKGVDSTLKIQPAKLEDSAVYLCASSPALLWGGRRQTYEQYFGPGTRLTVT.

This clonotype has just a few counts. The V gene is TRBV5-1, the J gene TRBJ2-1; D might be TRBD2 (7 bases). CDR3 length: 15 residues. Trimming took off 4 bases at V and 3 bases at J, with 14 bases between the two ends. Germline V gene data show CDR1 as SGHRS and CDR2 as YFSETQ. In DNA form, the CDR3 reads TGCGCCAGCAGCACCGGGGGCGGGAGCTACAATGAGCAGTTCTTC. Protein sequence: CASSTGGGSYNEQFF.

This clonotype was detected only a few times. The junction does not match germline at one end; this may be a read error. This sequence joins TRBV7-2 and TRBJ2-1; no definite D call. The CDR3 contains 13 residues. Per germline, CDR1 SGHTA and CDR2 FQGNSA. For the CDR3, the DNA is TGTGCCAGCAGCTTAGGTCCCGACACGTCGAGAGTCTTC. Residues: CASSLGPDTSRVF.